This entry features one T cell receptor beta chain sequence. Its antigen is unknown. No much larger clone exists at a distance of one base, and base qualities are not known. CDR1 SGHVT and CDR2 SQSDAQ were looked up in the germline V gene. The CDR3 goes from the cysteine to the phenylalanine over 13 residues. Of all the DNA, just the CDR3 is kept, 39 bases in frame from base 1. The data were obtained in a study of tumor-infiltrating lymphocytes in oesophageal squamous cell carcinoma (dated by TCRdb to the mid-2010s). To prepare the library, PCR was applied. The reads were generated on an Illumina HiSeq 2000. Through fastp at Q25 and MiXCR, TCRdb rebuilt clones from the public reads, retaining in-frame beta chains. Under each unique CDR3 protein, matching rows form one entry showing the most common genes and DNA. The sample records approximately 15,000 distinct CDR3 sequences, around half of which are singletons. Around two fifths of the sample belongs to the ten largest clones.

Recombination connected TRBV7-4 to TRBJ2-4, with a tentative D gene TRBD2 over 6 matching bases. The J call is uncertain, as TRBJ2-7 better fits the DNA end. This TCR derives from a female donor with esophageal squamous cell carcinoma. Material for sequencing was esophageal tumor tissue. The DNA sequence is as follows: TGTGCCAGCAGCTTAATCGCGGGAAACGAGCAGTACTTC. It translates to CASSLIAGNEQYF.